These 26 T cell receptor beta chains were sequenced from one sample in a study of shared clonotypes between healthy human individuals. Clones were sequenced by immunoSEQ multiplex PCR, and TCRdb holds only the in-frame ones, with some missing. The sample consists of about 340,000 clones, more than 60% of them appearing once. The specimen sequenced was memory CD4+ T cells sorted from blood. Subset meaning: CD45RA-negative fraction. The origin of the receptors is a young man in good health.

The chain carries TRBV5-5 and TRBJ2-7, with D uncertain. The CDR3 extends over 16 amino acids. Germline CDR1 SGHKS, CDR2 YYEKEE (reference sequence). Trimming took off 0 bases at V and 0 bases at J, with 13 bases between the two ends. CDR3 loop: CASSLVVTPVSYEQYF. CDR3 DNA: TGTGCCAGCAGCTTGGTTGTGACGCCGGTCTCCTACGAGCAGTACTTC.

This clone was counted between two and nine times. The chain links TRBV10-3 to TRBJ2-3, with D uncertain. Germline V gene sequence: CDR1 ENHRY, CDR2 SYGVKD. Trimming took 11 bases from V and 2 from J, leaving 14 bases between them. This CDR3 spans 13 amino acids. The CDR3 DNA follows: TGTGCCTCCTTAAGCGAGAACACAGATACGCAGTATTTT. It is translated as CASLSENTDTQYF.

The genes are TRBV7-2 and TRBJ2-3; TRBD1 matches 9 bases. J lost 0 bases, V lost 1 base, and 8 bases had no gene match. This CDR3 region has 18 residues. In germline, CDR1 is SGHTA, CDR2 FQGNSA. The CDR3 DNA follows: TGTGCCAGCAGCTTAGAAGGGACAGGGTGGGGGAGCACAGATACGCAGTATTTT. This translates into CASSLEGTGWGSTDTQYF.

This clone was detected once. The V gene is TRBV5-4, the J gene TRBJ2-7, with D perhaps assigned TRBD1 or TRBD2 (6 bases each). CDR3 length: 16 amino acids. Trimming took 0 bases from V and 3 from J, leaving 16 bases between them. Germline assignment: CDR1 SGHNT and CDR2 YYREEE (reference sequence). CDR3 sequence (DNA): TGTGCCAGCAGCTTGGGGGGGGATACAGGGAACTACGAGCAGTACTTC. Amino acid sequence: CASSLGGDTGNYEQYF.

This rearrangement joins TRBV5-1 to TRBJ2-2; D perhaps matches TRBD2 (6 bases). V shed 1 base and J shed 2 bases, with 12 bases lying between them. Germline lookup yields CDR1 SGHRS and CDR2 YFSETQ. The CDR3 has 16 residues. The CDR3, as DNA: TGCGCCAGCAGCTTGAAGATTAGCGGTAACACCGGGGAGCTGTTTTTT. Its translation: CASSLKISGNTGELFF.

The rearrangement links TRBV10-3 to TRBJ2-1, with a tentative D call TRBD2 (6 bases). The CDR3 length is 14 residues. Trimming cost V 2 bases and J 8 bases, with 13 bases left between them. Germline CDR1 ENHRY, CDR2 SYGVKD. The CDR3 nucleotides are TGTGCCATCAGTGAGGCGGGGAATTGGGATGAGCAGTTCTTC. This codes for CAISEAGNWDEQFF.

This chain connects TRBV15 to TRBJ1-5; D ambiguous. This CDR3 has 14 residues. Between the trimmed V and J ends, which lost 9 bases and 2 bases, there was a span of 14 bases. The germline V gene encodes CDR1 LNHNV and CDR2 YYDKDF (reference sequence). The CDR3 protein is CATRAGVRNQPQHF. The CDR3, as DNA: TGTGCCACGCGAGCGGGCGTACGCAATCAGCCCCAGCATTTT.

The chain links TRBV11-2 to TRBJ2-5, with D possibly being TRBD2 (6 bases). Germline V CDR1 and CDR2: SGHAT, FQNNGV. V lost 5 bases to trimming and J lost 1 base, with 14 bases between them. There are 15 residues in the CDR3. The CDR3 bases are TGTGCCAGCAGCCCCACCCTAGCGCCCCAAGAGACCCAGTACTTC. It specifies CASSPTLAPQETQYF.

This chain joins TRBV18 and TRBJ2-7; D is ambiguous. Germline values: CDR1 KGHSH, CDR2 LQKENI. This CDR3 region has 14 residues. The V gene lost 4 bases and the J gene lost 6 bases, with 16 bases spanning the gap. This CDR3 is CASSQNRRAAEQYF. CDR3 sequence (DNA): TGTGCCAGCTCACAGAACAGAAGGGCAGCCGAGCAGTACTTC.

This chain links TRBV19 with TRBJ2-2; D gene unclear. The V and J ends lost 2 bases and 4 bases respectively, with 2 bases between them. This CDR3 region has 12 residues. Germline V gene lookup returns CDR1 LNHDA and CDR2 SQIVND (reference sequence). The CDR3 loop is CASSIPTGELFF. The CDR3 DNA reads TGTGCCAGTAGTATACCCACCGGGGAGCTGTTTTTT. The variable domain in full, completed from reference TRBV19 and TRBJ2-2, reads DGGITQSPKYLFRKEGQNVTLSCEQNLNHDAMYWYRQDPGQGLRLIYYSQIVNDFQKGDIAEGYSVSREKKESFPLTVTSAQKNPTAFYLCASSIPTGELFFGEGSRLTVL.

The genes are TRBV5-6 and TRBJ1-1; 9 bases line up with TRBD1. The CDR3 has 15 amino acids. Trimming removed 3 bases from V and 4 bases from J; junction bases left unmatched: 7. Germline V gene sequence: CDR1 SGHDT, CDR2 YYEEEE. CDR3 DNA sequence: TGTGCCAGCAGCTGGACAGGGGCTAAGGGCACTGAAGCTTTCTTT. Translation gives CASSWTGAKGTEAFF. Full variable domain (remainder filled in from reference TRBV5-6 and TRBJ1-1): DAGVTQSPTHLIKTRGQQVTLRCSPKSGHDTVSWYQQALGQGPQFIFQYYEEEERQRGNFPDRFSGHQFPNYSSELNVNALLLGDSALYLCASSWTGAKGTEAFFGQGTRLTVV.

This chain uses TRBV2 with TRBJ2-3, with 7 bases lining up with TRBD2. With 4 bases clipped from V and 3 bases from J, the junction kept 10 bases outside the gene matches. This CDR3 contains 16 residues. Germline CDR1 is SNHLY and CDR2 is FYNNEI. The CDR3 reads CASSVGASGKTDTQYF. In nucleotides, the CDR3 is TGTGCCAGCAGTGTAGGTGCGAGCGGGAAGACAGATACGCAGTATTTT.

This clone is a singleton in its sample. The rearrangement joins TRBV27 to TRBJ1-4; 7 bases map to TRBD1. This CDR3 has 16 residues. Germline V gene data show CDR1 as MNHEY and CDR2 as SMNVEV (reference sequence). Unmatched junction bases numbered 10, after V lost 7 bases and J lost 2 bases. CDR3 DNA: TGTGCCAGCAAAGGAAACAGGGGAACGACTAATGAAAAACTGTTTTTT. Its translation is CASKGNRGTTNEKLFF. The variable domain in full, with the rest retrieved from reference TRBV27 and TRBJ1-4, is EAQVTQNPRYLITVTGKKLTVTCSQNMNHEYMSWYRQDPGLGLRQIYYSMNVEVTDKGDVPEGYKVSRKEKRNFPLILESPSPNQTSLYFCASKGNRGTTNEKLFFGSGTQLSVL.

This clone was detected only a few times. The J gene is TRBJ1-5, the V gene TRBV28; no firm D call. CDR1 and CDR2 from the germline V gene are MDHEN and SYDVKM. The CDR3 sequence is 14 residues long. V was cut by 1 base and J by 4 bases, with 8 bases left in between. In DNA, the CDR3 is TGTGCCAGCAGTTTATACGTGGAGAATCAGCCCCAGCATTTT. Translated, it gives CASSLYVENQPQHF. Supplemented by reference TRBV28 and TRBJ1-5, the full variable domain reads DVKVTQSSRYLVKRTGEKVFLECVQDMDHENMFWYRQDPGLGLRLIYFSYDVKMKEKGDIPEGYSVSREKKERFSLILESASTNQTSMYLCASSLYVENQPQHFGDGTRLSIL.

The chain recombines TRBV15 with TRBJ1-2; the D gene is possibly TRBD1 (5 bases). The CDR3 consists of 17 residues. The ends were cut back, 5 bases at V and 4 bases at J, with 23 bases in the middle. Germline V gene lookup returns CDR1 LNHNV and CDR2 YYDKDF (reference sequence). CDR3 in amino acids: CATSSSASGKSLYGYTF. In DNA, the CDR3 is TGTGCCACCAGCTCTTCTGCATCAGGGAAAAGTCTCTATGGCTACACCTTC.

The V call is TRBV21-1, the J call TRBJ2-5; the table's D call TRBD2 went unverified against the DNA. TRBV21-1 is reported as a pseudogene. The CDR3 has 12 amino acids. The DNA for the CDR3 is TGTGCCAGCAGCAGTGAGCAAGAGACCCAGTACTTC. Its translation is CASSSEQETQYF.

The chain combines TRBV27 with TRBJ2-6; unclear D gene. The CDR3 consists of 16 residues. Germline CDR1 MNHEY, CDR2 SMNVEV (reference sequence). Trimming pared 0 bases from V and 4 bases from J, leaving 10 bases between. The CDR3 DNA reads as TGTGCCAGCAGTTTATCCCCCCAGCCGGGGGCCAACGTCCTGACTTTC. This translates into CASSLSPQPGANVLTF.

V and J are TRBV29-1 and TRBJ2-1; 7 bases line up with TRBD2. V shed 7 bases and J 0 bases; nucleotides not matched to a gene: 9. Germline assignment: CDR1 SQVTM and CDR2 ANQGSEA. The CDR3 extends over 15 amino acids. CDR3 amino acids: CSAGGGTLSYNEQFF. CDR3 nucleotide sequence: TGCAGCGCCGGGGGAGGGACCCTCTCCTACAATGAGCAGTTCTTC.

The rearrangement joins TRBV18 to TRBJ1-3; no reliable D call. V lost 2 bases and J lost 10, with 12 bases in between. The CDR3 is 13 residues long. Looked up from germline, CDR1 is KGHSH and CDR2 is LQKENI. CDR3 in amino acids: CASSPLDRGTIYF. CDR3 in DNA: TGTGCCAGCTCACCATTGGATCGGGGAACCATATATTTT.

This clone came up many times. A junction boundary mismatches the germline segment, possibly from a read error. The chain links TRBV7-7 to TRBJ1-1; no clear D gene. Germline V gene sequence: CDR1 SSHAT, CDR2 FNYEAQ (reference sequence). The CDR3 spans 15 residues. The DNA for the CDR3 is TGTGCTAGCAGCCCCCATCCCGGGAGGGTGCCTGAAGCTTTCTTT. Its protein is CASSPHPGRVPEAFF. Looking up the rest from reference TRBV7-7 and TRBJ1-1 gives the full variable domain: GAGVSQSPRYKVTKRGQDVTLRCDPISSHATLYWYQQALGQGPEFLTYFNYEAQPDKSGLPSDRFSAERPEGSISTLTIQRTEQRDSAMYRCASSPHPGRVPEAFFGQGTRLTVV.

CDR3 sequence reads: CASSDKRGLGTGELFF. The CDR3 DNA reads as TGTGCCAGCAGTGACAAACGGGGCCTCGGGACCGGGGAGCTGTTTTTT. The chain is built from TRBV25-1 and TRBJ2-2; D could derive from TRBD1 or TRBD2 (5 bases each). Germline V gene sequence: CDR1 MGHDK, CDR2 SYGVNS. The germline V and J ends were trimmed by 3 bases and 5 bases, with 16 bases remaining between them. The CDR3 extends over 16 amino acids.

This chain links TRBV27 with TRBJ2-7; D is ambiguous. CDR3 length equals 13 residues. Germline CDR1 MNHEY, CDR2 SMNVEV (reference sequence). Trimming cost V 3 bases and J 4 bases, with 10 bases left between them. CDR3 in amino acids: CASSFGPHYEQYF. Here the CDR3 DNA reads TGTGCCAGCAGTTTCGGGCCCCATTACGAGCAGTACTTC.

Worth noting for this clone: Its ends do not fully match the called genes, so a read error is possible. The CDR3 DNA reads TGTGCCAGCAGCTTGGGGACAGGGAGCTACACCTTC. It is translated as CASSLGTGSYTF. The J gene is TRBJ1-2, the V gene TRBV5-1, with TRBD1 matching over 9 bases. Germline V gene sequence: CDR1 SGHRS, CDR2 YFSETQ. The CDR3 is 12 amino acids. Looking up the rest from reference TRBV5-1 and TRBJ1-2 gives the full variable domain: KAGVTQTPRYLIKTRGQQVTLSCSPISGHRSVSWYQQTPGQGLQFLFEYFSETQRNKGNFPGRFSGRQFSNSRSEMNVSTLELGDSALYLCASSLGTGSYTFGSGTRLTVV.

The gene calls are TRBV9 and TRBJ1-2; 8 bases map to TRBD1. CDR1 SGDLS and CDR2 YYNGEE come from the germline V gene. V dropped 2 bases and J dropped 9; count of bases not matched to a gene: 6. The length of the CDR3 is 13 residues. The CDR3: CASSVPGTGSYTF. DNA of the CDR3: TGTGCCAGCAGCGTTCCCGGGACAGGCAGCTACACCTTC.

With regard to this clone: The junction shows a germline mismatch at one end, possibly a read error. The CDR3 DNA reads TGTGCCAGCAGGTTGGACTTGAGCTCCTACAATGAGCAGTTCTTC. Translation: CASRLDLSSYNEQFF. The rearrangement links TRBV5-4 to TRBJ2-1, with a weak D call TRBD2 (5 bases). The germline CDR1 and CDR2 sequences are SGHNT and YYREEE (reference sequence). The CDR3 is made up of 15 amino acids.

Worth noting for this clone: A much larger clonotype is one base distant, so this may be a read error. The V gene is TRBV11-2, the J gene TRBJ2-7, with unresolved D. V lost 3 bases, J lost 3 bases, and 3 bases lay in between. Germline V gene data show CDR1 as SGHAT and CDR2 as FQNNGV. The length of the CDR3 is 11 residues. The CDR3 reads CASSFNYEQYF. The CDR3 DNA is TGTGCCAGCAGCTTTAACTACGAGCAGTACTTC.